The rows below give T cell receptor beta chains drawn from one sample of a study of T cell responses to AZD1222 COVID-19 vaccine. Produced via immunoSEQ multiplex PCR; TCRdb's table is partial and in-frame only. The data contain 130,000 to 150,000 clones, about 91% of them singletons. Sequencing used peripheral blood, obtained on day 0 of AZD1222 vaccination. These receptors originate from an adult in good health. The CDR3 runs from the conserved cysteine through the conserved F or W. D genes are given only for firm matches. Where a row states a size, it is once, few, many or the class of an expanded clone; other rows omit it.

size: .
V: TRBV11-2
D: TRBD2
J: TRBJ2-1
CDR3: CASSWTSGHYNEQFF
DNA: TGTGCCAGCAGCTGGACTAGCGGCCACTACAATGAGCAGTTCTTC

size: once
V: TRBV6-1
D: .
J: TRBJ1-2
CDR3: CASSEWAGNGYTF
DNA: TGTGCCAGCAGTGAATGGGCAGGGAATGGCTACACCTTC

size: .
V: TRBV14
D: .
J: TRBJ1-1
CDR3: CASSQNRVNTEAFF
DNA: TGTGCCAGCAGCCAGAACAGGGTAAACACTGAAGCTTTCTTT

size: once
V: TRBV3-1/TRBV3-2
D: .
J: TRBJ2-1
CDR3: CASSLPWTRGRGEQFF
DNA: TGTGCCAGCAGCCTCCCCTGGACACGGGGACGGGGTGAGCAGTTCTTC

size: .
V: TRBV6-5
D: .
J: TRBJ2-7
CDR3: CASSTGGGYEQYF
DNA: TGTGCCAGCAGTACAGGGGGGGGCTACGAGCAGTACTTC

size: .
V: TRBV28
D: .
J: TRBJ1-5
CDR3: CASSFLIGVKKPQHF
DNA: TGTGCCAGCAGTTTTCTGATCGGGGTTAAAAAGCCCCAGCATTTT

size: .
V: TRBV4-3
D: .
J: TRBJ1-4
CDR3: CASSQLNSEKLFF
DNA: TGCGCCAGCAGCCAACTGAACAGTGAAAAACTGTTTTTT

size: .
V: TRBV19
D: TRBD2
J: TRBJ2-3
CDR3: CASRSDVAGPSTDTQYF
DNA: TGTGCCAGTAGATCCGACGTAGCGGGACCGAGCACAGATACGCAGTATTTT

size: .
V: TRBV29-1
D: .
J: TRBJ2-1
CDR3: CSLWDNEQFF
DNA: TGCAGCTTATGGGACAATGAGCAGTTCTTC

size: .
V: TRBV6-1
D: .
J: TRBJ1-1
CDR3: CASSDSSITEAFF
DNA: TGTGCCAGCAGTGACAGTTCAATAACTGAAGCTTTCTTT

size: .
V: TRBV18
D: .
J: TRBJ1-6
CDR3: CASSPGWQSSWFLHF
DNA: TGTGCCAGCTCACCGGGGTGGCAGTCGTCTTGGTTCCTCCACTTT

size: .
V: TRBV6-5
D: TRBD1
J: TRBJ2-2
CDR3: CASSYRGQGNTGELFF
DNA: TGTGCCAGCAGTTACCGGGGACAGGGGAACACCGGGGAGCTGTTTTTT

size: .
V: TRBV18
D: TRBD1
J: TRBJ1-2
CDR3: CASSPSGTGGSYGYTF
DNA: TGTGCCAGCTCGCCTTCCGGGACAGGGGGCTCCTATGGCTACACCTTC

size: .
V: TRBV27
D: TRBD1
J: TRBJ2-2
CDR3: CASSKDRGYTGELFF
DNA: TGTGCCAGCAGTAAGGACAGGGGATACACCGGGGAGCTGTTTTTT

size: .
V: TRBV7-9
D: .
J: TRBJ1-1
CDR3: CASSPRTENTEAFF
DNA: TGTGCCAGCAGCCCTCGGACAGAGAACACTGAAGCTTTCTTT

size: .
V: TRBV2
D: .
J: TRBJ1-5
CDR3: CASRKVTGNQPQHF
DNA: TGTGCCAGCCGAAAAGTCACAGGGAATCAGCCCCAGCATTTT

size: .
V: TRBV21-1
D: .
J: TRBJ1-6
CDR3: CASSKDLASGQNHF
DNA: TGTGCCAGCAGCAAAGACCTTGCTTCGGGACAGAACCACTTT

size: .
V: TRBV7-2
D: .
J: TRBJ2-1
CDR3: CASSSPGIGNEQFF
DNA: TGTGCCAGCAGCTCCCCAGGGATCGGCAATGAGCAGTTCTTC

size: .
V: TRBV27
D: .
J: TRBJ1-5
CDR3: CASSLHPISNQPQHF
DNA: TGTGCCAGCAGTTTACATCCTATTAGCAATCAGCCCCAGCATTTT

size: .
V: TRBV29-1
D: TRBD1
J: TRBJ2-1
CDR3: CSAYRGNSYNEQFF
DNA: TGCAGCGCCTACAGGGGAAACTCCTACAATGAGCAGTTCTTC

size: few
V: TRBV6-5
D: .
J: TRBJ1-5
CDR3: CASSYAGDGQPQHF
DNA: TGTGCCAGCAGTTACGCAGGGGACGGTCAGCCCCAGCATTTT

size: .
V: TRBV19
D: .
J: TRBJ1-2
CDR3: CASSIADLYGYTF
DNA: TGTGCCAGTAGTATAGCAGATCTCTATGGCTACACCTTC

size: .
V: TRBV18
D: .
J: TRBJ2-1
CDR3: CASSPQTRALGFF
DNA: TGTGCCAGCTCACCCCAGACCCGGGCCCTTGGGTTCTTC

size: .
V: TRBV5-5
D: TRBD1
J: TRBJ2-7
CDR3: CARVGQGMNSYEQYF
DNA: TGTGCCAGGGTTGGACAGGGTATGAACTCCTACGAGCAGTACTTC

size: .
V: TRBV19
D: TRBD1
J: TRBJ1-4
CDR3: CASSNRQGVNEKLFF
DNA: TGTGCCAGTTCCAACCGACAGGGCGTTAATGAAAAACTGTTTTTT

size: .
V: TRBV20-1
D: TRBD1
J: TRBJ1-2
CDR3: CSASQTGQTNYGYTF
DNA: TGCAGTGCTAGTCAGACGGGACAGACCAACTATGGCTACACCTTC